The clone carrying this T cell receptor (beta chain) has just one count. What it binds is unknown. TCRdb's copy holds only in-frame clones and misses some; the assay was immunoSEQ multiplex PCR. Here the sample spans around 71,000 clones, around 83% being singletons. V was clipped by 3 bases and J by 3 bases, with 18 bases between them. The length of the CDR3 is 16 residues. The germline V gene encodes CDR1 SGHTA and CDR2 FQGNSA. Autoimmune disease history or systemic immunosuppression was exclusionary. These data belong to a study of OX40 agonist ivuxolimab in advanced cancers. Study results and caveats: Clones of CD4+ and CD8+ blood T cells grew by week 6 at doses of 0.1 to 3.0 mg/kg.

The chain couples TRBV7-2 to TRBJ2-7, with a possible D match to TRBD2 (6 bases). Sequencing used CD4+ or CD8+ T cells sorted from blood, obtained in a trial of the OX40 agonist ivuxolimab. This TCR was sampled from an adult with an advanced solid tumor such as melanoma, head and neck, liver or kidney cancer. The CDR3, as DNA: TGTGCCAGCAGCTTCACAGGTCGGACGGGGGTCTACGAGCAGTACTTC. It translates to CASSFTGRTGVYEQYF.